The 26 T cell receptor beta chains listed next were all sequenced from one sample in a study of shared clonotypes between healthy human individuals. As defined, naive CD8 cells were CD45RO-negative and positively selected for CCR7, with terminally differentiated effector memory CD45RA+ cells excluded. The assay was immunoSEQ multiplex PCR, and TCRdb's table has in-frame clones only and misses some. The sample lists millions of clones, just over 90% occurring once. The sample was naive CD8+ T cells from PBMCs. The receptors stem from a man aged 18 to 29 in good health. Some clones in this sample may be carry-over from other donors' samples.

The V gene is TRBV2, the J gene TRBJ2-7; D unclear. Germline values: CDR1 SNHLY, CDR2 FYNNEI. V lost 4 bases and J 4 bases, leaving 11 bases between the germline ends. CDR3 length: 13 amino acids. In DNA form, the CDR3 reads TGTGCCAGCAGTGCGCGTTCGGTGTACGAGCAGTACTTC. Its translation is CASSARSVYEQYF. Combining the CDR3 with reference TRBV2 and TRBJ2-7 gives the whole variable domain EPEVTQTPSHQVTQMGQEVILRCVPISNHLYFYWYRQILGQKVEFLVSFYNNEISEKSEIFDDQFSVERPDGSNFTLKIRSTKLEDSAMYFCASSARSVYEQYFGPGTRLTVT.

The gene calls are TRBV27 and TRBJ2-3, with 12 bases that match TRBD2. The J segment lost 3 bases and the V segment lost 5 bases, leaving 18 bases of the junction unmatched. The germline CDR1 and CDR2 sequences are MNHEY and SMNVEV (reference sequence). This CDR3 has 20 residues. The CDR3 region is CASSPLWASGRVVGTDTQYF. The CDR3 DNA reads as TGTGCCAGCAGTCCACTTTGGGCTAGCGGGAGGGTTGTTGGAACAGATACGCAGTATTTT.

This chain connects TRBV11-2 to TRBJ1-1; D unclear. Germline CDR1 and CDR2: SGHAT and FQNNGV. CDR3 length: 14 residues. With 7 bases removed from V and 5 bases from J, the gap between germline ends came to 17 bases. The DNA for the CDR3 is TGTGCCAGCACTCATGACTCGGTCTGGACTGAAGCTTTCTTT. Its translation: CASTHDSVWTEAFF.

CDR3 region: CASSDSQPRAAKNIQYF. Here the CDR3 DNA reads TGTGCCAGCAGTGACAGTCAGCCAAGAGCAGCCAAAAACATTCAGTACTTC. V and J are TRBV6-4 and TRBJ2-4; D remains ambiguous. The V end was cut by 2 bases, the J end by 0 bases, with 14 bases between. The CDR3 contains 17 residues. CDR1 and CDR2 from the germline V gene are MRHNA and SNTAGT.

The J gene is TRBJ1-1, the V gene TRBV28; no definite D call. CDR3 length: 16 residues. Trimming removed 3 bases at V and 3 bases at J, with 17 bases between. From germline, CDR1 is MDHEN and CDR2 SYDVKM. CDR3 sequence reads: CASSFRMGTKHTEAFF. The CDR3 DNA follows: TGTGCCAGCAGTTTTCGAATGGGAACTAAGCACACTGAAGCTTTCTTT.

The rearrangement uses TRBV21-1 and TRBJ2-5; TRBD1 is the table's D call and was not checked against the DNA. TRBV21-1 is an annotated pseudogene. CDR3 length: 14 amino acids. The CDR3 DNA sequence: TGTGCCAGCCGGGACAGGGACCCTCGGGAGACCCAGTACTTC. It is translated as CASRDRDPRETQYF.

Concerning this clone: Other DNA sequences in the sample encode the same CDR3. The chain links TRBV9 to TRBJ2-7; D remains unclear. With 4 bases removed from V and 6 bases from J, the gap between germline ends came to 11 bases. This CDR3 has 12 amino acids. CDR1 and CDR2 from the germline V gene are SGDLS and YYNGEE. Here the CDR3 DNA reads TGTGCCAGCAGCCCGACGGGTTTCGAGCAGTACTTC. It yields the protein CASSPTGFEQYF.

The chain uses TRBV7-9 and TRBJ2-5; D is ambiguous. Germline CDR1 and CDR2: SEHNR and FQNEAQ (reference sequence). V lost 5 bases, J lost 5 bases, and 9 bases lay in between. CDR3 size: 12 residues. The CDR3 DNA is TGTGCCAGCAGCGACACCCAGGAGACCCAGTACTTC. Translated, it gives CASSDTQETQYF.

This clone was observed a few times. V and J are TRBV7-2 and TRBJ1-2; TRBD1 matches 8 bases. CDR3 size: 14 residues. The V gene end was trimmed by 3 bases and the J gene end by 9 bases; junction bases not matched to a gene: 9. Germline CDR1 SGHTA, CDR2 FQGNSA. In DNA form, the CDR3 reads TGTGCCAGCAGCTTGGACGGACAGGGTCGATGCTACACCTTC. This translates into CASSLDGQGRCYTF.

The rearrangement joins TRBV7-2 to TRBJ2-5, with D perhaps matching TRBD2 (6 bases). Germline CDR1 SGHTA, CDR2 FQGNSA. V was shortened by 0 bases and J by 5 bases, with 10 bases between the two germline ends. The CDR3 covers 14 residues. The CDR3 reads CASSLAGSVETQYF. The CDR3, as DNA: TGTGCCAGCAGCTTAGCCGGGAGCGTGGAGACCCAGTACTTC.

The gene calls are TRBV6-1 and TRBJ2-3; D is ambiguous. Germline lookup yields CDR1 MNHNS and CDR2 SASEGT. The ends were cut back, 6 bases at V and 2 bases at J, with 15 bases in the middle. The CDR3 totals 15 residues. CDR3 sequence: CASRFAIWDTDTQYF. CDR3 sequence (DNA): TGTGCCAGCAGATTCGCTATTTGGGACACAGATACGCAGTATTTT.

The chain links TRBV7-2 to TRBJ2-1; 13 bases fit TRBD2. Unmatched junction bases numbered 4, after V lost 2 bases and J lost 9 bases. Germline V gene lookup returns CDR1 SGHTA and CDR2 FQGNSA. CDR3 size: 15 residues. The CDR3 nucleotides are TGTGCCAGCAGCTTATCCGGGACTAGCGGGATTGAGCAGTTCTTC. Translation: CASSLSGTSGIEQFF.

The chain joins TRBV9 to TRBJ1-1; the match to TRBD1 covers 8 bases. Germline CDR1 is SGDLS and CDR2 is YYNGEE. Trimming at V came to 3 bases and at J to 0 bases, leaving 4 bases not matched to a gene. This CDR3 spans 15 amino acids. The CDR3: CASSGDRGMNTEAFF. As DNA, the CDR3 is TGTGCCAGCAGCGGCGACAGGGGAATGAACACTGAAGCTTTCTTT.

This chain joins TRBV19 and TRBJ1-5, with D possibly being TRBD1 (5 bases). Germline CDR1 and CDR2: LNHDA and SQIVND (reference sequence). The CDR3 sequence is 14 residues long. Trimming removed 2 bases at V and 7 bases at J, with 12 bases between. The CDR3 DNA reads as TGTGCCAGTAGTATAACGGGGGAGGGCCAGCCCCAGCATTTT. It yields the protein CASSITGEGQPQHF.

Points on this clone: At the DNA level, this CDR3 is encoded by other sequences in the same sample as well. The chain couples TRBV27 to TRBJ2-7; TRBD2 aligns across 9 bases. The V gene end was trimmed by 8 bases and the J gene end by 0 bases; junction bases not matched to a gene: 8. The CDR3 length is 15 residues. From germline, CDR1 is MNHEY and CDR2 SMNVEV (reference sequence). This CDR3 reads CASGRLADSSYEQYF. As DNA, the CDR3 is TGTGCCAGCGGGAGACTAGCGGATAGCTCCTACGAGCAGTACTTC.

V gene TRBV19 combines with J gene TRBJ2-3, with unresolved D. Germline CDR1 reads LNHDA; CDR2 reads SQIVND (reference sequence). Trimming took 3 bases from V and 2 from J, leaving 12 bases between them. This CDR3 is 15 amino acids long. Here the CDR3 reads CASSIRGRPTDTQYF. CDR3 coding DNA: TGTGCCAGTAGTATCCGTGGTAGACCCACAGATACGCAGTATTTT.

V is TRBV13 and J is TRBJ1-3; no clear D. The germline V and J ends were trimmed by 5 bases and 4 bases, with 6 bases remaining between them. This CDR3 comprises 12 residues. Germline CDR1 and CDR2: PRHDT and FYEKMQ (reference sequence). Written as DNA, the CDR3 is TGTGCCAGCAGCAAGAGGGGAAACACCATATATTTT. This codes for CASSKRGNTIYF.

The chain is built from TRBV4-2 and TRBJ1-5, with D uncertain. The V gene's germline CDR1 is LGHNA and CDR2 YNFKEQ. V was cut by 3 bases and J by 5 bases, with 11 bases left in between. The length of the CDR3 is 14 residues. The CDR3 here is CASSQGSPDQPQHF. The CDR3 DNA sequence: TGTGCCAGCAGCCAGGGTTCGCCCGATCAGCCCCAGCATTTT.

V is TRBV7-7 and J is TRBJ2-7; D not certain. The CDR3 is 13 residues long. Per the germline V gene, CDR1 is SSHAT and CDR2 is FNYEAQ (reference sequence). The V end lost 3 bases, the J end lost 2 bases, and 8 bases lay between the germline ends. CDR3 coding DNA: TGTGCCAGCAGCTTGGGCGTCACCTACGAGCAGTACTTC. Translating gives CASSLGVTYEQYF.

This chain links TRBV7-9 with TRBJ2-7, with D tentatively TRBD1 (6 bases). Germline lookup yields CDR1 SEHNR and CDR2 FQNEAQ (reference sequence). V gave up 2 bases and J gave up 2 bases, with 10 bases separating them. The CDR3 runs 14 residues. The CDR3 nucleotides are TGTGCCAGCAGCTTAACAGGGCCACCCTACGAGCAGTACTTC. Amino acid sequence: CASSLTGPPYEQYF.

The sample holds a few counts of this clone. The sample contains more than one DNA sequence encoding this CDR3. The J gene is TRBJ2-7, the V gene TRBV11-2, with unresolved D. This CDR3 has 12 amino acids. Per the germline V gene, CDR1 is SGHAT and CDR2 is FQNNGV. The germline V and J ends were trimmed by 0 bases and 2 bases, with 2 bases remaining between them. DNA of the CDR3: TGTGCCAGCAGCTTAGACGCCTACGAGCAGTACTTC. Translation: CASSLDAYEQYF. The full variable domain, its missing parts supplied by reference TRBV11-2 and TRBJ2-7, is EAGVAQSPRYKIIEKRQSVAFWCNPISGHATLYWYQQILGQGPKLLIQFQNNGVVDDSQLPKDRFSAERLKGVDSTLKIQPAKLEDSAVYLCASSLDAYEQYFGPGTRLTVT.

This chain uses TRBV13 with TRBJ1-2, with a tentative D call TRBD1 (6 bases). The CDR3 contains 15 residues. The germline gives CDR1 PRHDT, CDR2 FYEKMQ (reference sequence). Trimming took off 3 bases at V and 2 bases at J, with 13 bases between the two ends. The CDR3 DNA reads as TGTGCCAGCAGCTTGTCCGGGGGCCGGAACTATGGCTACACCTTC. Translation gives CASSLSGGRNYGYTF.

The chain combines TRBV4-3 with TRBJ1-1; D perhaps matches TRBD1 (5 bases). CDR3 size: 15 residues. Trimming took off 1 base at V and 1 base at J, with 10 bases between the two ends. Germline loops: CDR1 LGHNA, CDR2 YSLEER. CDR3 sequence (DNA): TGCGCCAGCAGCCAAGGGTGGGGGAGGAACACTGAAGCTTTCTTT. It yields the protein CASSQGWGRNTEAFF.

V gene TRBV19 combines with J gene TRBJ1-2, with D possibly being TRBD1 (5 bases). Trimming left V 2 bases short and J 8 bases short, with 12 bases between. The V gene's germline CDR1 is LNHDA and CDR2 SQIVND (reference sequence). The CDR3 totals 13 residues. CDR3 coding DNA: TGTGCCAGTAGTATAATTGGGACGGAAGGCTACACCTTC. Its protein product is CASSIIGTEGYTF.

The V and J genes are TRBV6-5 and TRBJ2-7; the D is unclear. The CDR3 spans 13 residues. V shed 6 bases and J shed 7 bases, with 16 bases lying between them. Germline CDR1 MNHEY, CDR2 SVGAGI. CDR3 coding DNA: TGTGCCAGCAGGGAAGGGCTCTCGCGGGAGCAGTACTTC. Amino acid sequence: CASREGLSREQYF.

This sequence joins TRBV7-2 and TRBJ1-3; 7 bases are a match to TRBD1. This CDR3 is 16 amino acids long. J was trimmed by 1 base and V by 5 bases; bases with no gene match: 8. The germline gives CDR1 SGHTA, CDR2 FQGNSA. CDR3 bases: TGTGCCAGCAGCCCGCGGACAGGCCTATCTGGAAACACCATATATTTT. This translates into CASSPRTGLSGNTIYF. Full variable domain (missing parts from reference TRBV7-2 and TRBJ1-3): GAGVSQSPSNKVTEKGKDVELRCDPISGHTALYWYRQSLGQGLEFLIYFQGNSAPDKSGLPSDRFSAERTGGSVSTLTIQRTQQEDSAVYLCASSPRTGLSGNTIYFGEGSWLTVV.